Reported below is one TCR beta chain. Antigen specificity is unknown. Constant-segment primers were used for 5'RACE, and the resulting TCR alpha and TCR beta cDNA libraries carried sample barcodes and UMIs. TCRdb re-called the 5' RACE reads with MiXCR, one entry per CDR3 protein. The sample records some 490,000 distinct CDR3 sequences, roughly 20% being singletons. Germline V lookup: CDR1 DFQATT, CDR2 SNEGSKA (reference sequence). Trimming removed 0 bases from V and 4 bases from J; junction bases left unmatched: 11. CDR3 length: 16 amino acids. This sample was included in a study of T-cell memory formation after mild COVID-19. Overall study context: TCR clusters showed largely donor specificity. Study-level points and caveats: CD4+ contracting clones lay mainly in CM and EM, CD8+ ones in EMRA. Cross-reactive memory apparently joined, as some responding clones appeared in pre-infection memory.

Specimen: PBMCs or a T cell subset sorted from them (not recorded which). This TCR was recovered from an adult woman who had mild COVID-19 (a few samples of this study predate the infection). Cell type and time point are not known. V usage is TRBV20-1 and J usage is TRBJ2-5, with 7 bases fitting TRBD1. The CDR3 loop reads CSARDEVQGLTETQYF. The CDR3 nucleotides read TGCAGTGCTAGAGATGAGGTACAGGGGTTAACAGAGACCCAGTACTTC.